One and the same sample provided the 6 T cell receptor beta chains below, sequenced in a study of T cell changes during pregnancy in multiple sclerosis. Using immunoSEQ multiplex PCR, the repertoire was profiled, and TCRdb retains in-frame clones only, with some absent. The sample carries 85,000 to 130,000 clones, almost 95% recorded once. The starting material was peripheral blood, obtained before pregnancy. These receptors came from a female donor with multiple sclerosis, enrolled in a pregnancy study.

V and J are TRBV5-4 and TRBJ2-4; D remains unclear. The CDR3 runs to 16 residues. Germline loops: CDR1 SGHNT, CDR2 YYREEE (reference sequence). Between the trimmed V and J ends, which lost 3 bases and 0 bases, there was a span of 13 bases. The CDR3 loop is CASSSGGSLAKNIQYF. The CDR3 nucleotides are TGTGCCAGCAGCTCTGGCGGATCTCTAGCCAAAAACATTCAGTACTTC. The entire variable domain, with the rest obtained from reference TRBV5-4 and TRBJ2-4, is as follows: ETGVTQSPTHLIKTRGQQVTLRCSSQSGHNTVSWYQQALGQGPQFIFQYYREEENGRGNFPPRFSGLQFPNYSSELNVNALELDDSALYLCASSSGGSLAKNIQYFGAGTRLSVL.

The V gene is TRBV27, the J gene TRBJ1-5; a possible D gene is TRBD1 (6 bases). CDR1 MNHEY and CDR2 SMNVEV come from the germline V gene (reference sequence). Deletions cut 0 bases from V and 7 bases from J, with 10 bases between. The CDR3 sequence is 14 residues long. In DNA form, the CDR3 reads TGTGCCAGCAGTTTATCAGGGGGTGGACAGCCCCAGCATTTT. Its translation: CASSLSGGGQPQHF.

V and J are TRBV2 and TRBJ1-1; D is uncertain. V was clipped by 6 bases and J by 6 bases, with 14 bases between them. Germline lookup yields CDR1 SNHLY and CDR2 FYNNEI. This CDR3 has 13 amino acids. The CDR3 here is CASRISLSAEAFF. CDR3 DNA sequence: TGTGCCAGCAGAATCTCATTAAGCGCTGAAGCTTTCTTT.

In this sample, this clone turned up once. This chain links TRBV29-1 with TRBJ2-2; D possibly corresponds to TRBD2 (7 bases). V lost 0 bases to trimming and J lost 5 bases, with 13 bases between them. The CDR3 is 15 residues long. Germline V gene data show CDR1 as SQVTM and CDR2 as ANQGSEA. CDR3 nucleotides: TGCAGCGTTGAAGAAGGAGGGAGGGGGACCGGGGAGCTGTTTTTT. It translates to CSVEEGGRGTGELFF.

This chain's CDR3 is CASSLLPLNYGYTF. CDR3 sequence (DNA): TGTGCCAGCAGTTTACTCCCCCTTAACTATGGCTACACCTTC. This sequence joins TRBV27 and TRBJ1-2; unclear D gene. The CDR3 is 14 residues long. V was clipped by 2 bases and J by 1 base, with 8 bases between them. CDR1 is MNHEY and CDR2 is SMNVEV in the germline V gene (reference sequence).

As DNA, the CDR3 is TGTGCCAGCAGCCAAGATAGTCGGCCCGGGACAGGGAAGGTGGCCGGGGAGCTGTTTTTT. This gives the protein CASSQDSRPGTGKVAGELFF. The V gene is TRBV14, the J gene TRBJ2-2; 9 bases align to TRBD1. The V gene end was trimmed by 0 bases and the J gene end by 6 bases; junction bases not matched to a gene: 17. CDR1 is SGHDN and CDR2 is FVKESK in the germline V gene. The CDR3 covers 20 residues.